Presented here are 15 T cell receptor beta chains from one specimen sequenced in a study of T cells in women clearing cervical HPV infection. Method: immunoSEQ multiplex PCR; TCRdb's copy keeps in-frame clones and lacks some. Recorded for this sample: about 31,000 clones. Specimen: blood buffy coat. These receptor sequences come from a woman between 18 and 75 years old with a cervical HPV16 infection that either progressed to CIN3+ or cleared (not recorded which).

Comments on this clone: The read stops 3 residues short of the end of the CDR3; the missing end is completed from the germline J gene. This chain joins TRBV7-6 and TRBJ1-4; 8 nucleotides agree with TRBD1. The CDR3 runs to 14 residues. CDR1 and CDR2 (germline): SGHVS, FNYEAQ. The CDR3 spells CASSSTGAGSPLFF. Incomplete CDR3 DNA: TGTGCCAGCAGTTCGACAGGGGCTGGATCACCA.

About this clone: The read halts 3 residues ahead of the CDR3 end, with the missing end drawn from the germline J gene. The chain links TRBV7-8 to TRBJ1-5; D not certain. The V and J ends lost 0 bases and 7 bases respectively, with 4 bases between them. The CDR3 has 12 residues. Germline CDR1 is SGHVS and CDR2 is FQNEAQ. The sequenced CDR3 bases are TGTGCCAGCAGCTTAGCCGGGCAGCCC. Protein: CASSLAGQP. In full, the CDR3 reads CASSLAGQPQHF.

A remark on this clone: The DNA ends 3 residues before the CDR3 does, and the rest of the CDR3 is filled in from the germline J gene. The V gene is TRBV20-1, the J gene TRBJ1-5; weak D call: TRBD1 (6 bases). The V and J ends lost 4 bases and 3 bases respectively, with 13 bases between them. This CDR3 region has 14 residues. Germline CDR1 is DFQATT and CDR2 is SNEGSKA (reference sequence). CDR3 residues: CSATRGANNQPQHF. CDR3 DNA (partial): TGCAGTGCTACCCGGGGGGCGAACAATCAGCCC.

For this clone: The read ends 3 residues before the CDR3 terminus; that terminus is restored from the germline J gene. The chain employs TRBV19 and TRBJ2-1; 9 nucleotides align to TRBD1. The trim removed 4 bases at V and 7 bases at J, leaving 14 bases unmatched. Germline CDR1 is LNHDA and CDR2 is SQIVND (reference sequence). CDR3 size: 17 residues. The part of the CDR3 DNA that was read is TGTGCCAGTAGTACGTTAACCGGGACAGGGAATTCAAATGAG. As protein: CASSTLTGTGNSNE. The full CDR3 protein is CASSTLTGTGNSNEQFF.

As to this clone: The sequenced fragment ends 3 residues before the CDR3 boundary, so the rest is inferred from the germline J gene. This CDR3 is also generated by other DNA sequences in the sample. The chain uses TRBV18 and TRBJ2-3, with 14 nucleotides matching TRBD2. The CDR3 is 17 residues long. CDR1 is KGHSH and CDR2 is LQKENI in the germline V gene. The junction had 9 bases not matched to a gene; V was cut back by 9 bases and J by 1 base. The CDR3 DNA, read in part, is TGTGCCAGTTACAACCCGGGACTAGCGGGGGGCACAGATACG. Its protein product is CASYNPGLAGGTDT. The whole CDR3 is CASYNPGLAGGTDTQYF.

As to this clone: Sequencing ends 3 residues short of the CDR3 end; the germline J gene provides the rest. The chain employs TRBV7-3 and TRBJ1-6, with TRBD1 matching over 7 bases. Trimming cost V 6 bases and J 5 bases; bases outside gene matches: 4. The germline CDR1 and CDR2 sequences are SGHTA and FQGTGA. CDR3 length: 14 residues. This CDR3 reads CASRVTGNNSPLHF. The sequenced CDR3 bases are TGTGCCAGCAGAGTGACAGGGAATAATTCACCC.

In regard to this clone: The read finishes 3 residues shy of the CDR3 end, and the germline J gene is used to complete it. V gene TRBV5-1 combines with J gene TRBJ1-2, with D maybe TRBD1 (5 bases). Germline CDR1 is SGHRS and CDR2 is YFSETQ. V dropped 4 bases and J dropped 5 bases, with 12 bases sitting between them. The CDR3 loop spans 13 amino acids. The sequenced CDR3 bases are TGCGCCAGCAGCCCGGGGGGGGAGTATGGC. Encoded protein: CASSPGGEYG. The entire CDR3 protein reads CASSPGGEYGYTF.

A remark on this clone: The missing CDR3 end, 3 residues past where the read stops, is filled in from the germline J gene. This sequence joins TRBV5-1 and TRBJ1-1, with D uncertain. From germline, CDR1 is SGHRS and CDR2 YFSETQ. The CDR3 sequence is 13 residues long. With 5 bases removed from V and 5 bases from J, the gap between germline ends came to 13 bases. CDR3 amino acids: CASSSGVGTEAFF. The DNA read from the CDR3 is TGCGCCAGCAGTTCCGGGGTAGGAACTGAA.

As regards this clone: The CDR3 end falls 3 residues outside the read, so it is completed with the germline J gene. The rearrangement links TRBV19 to TRBJ2-7, with TRBD1 matching 7 bases. This CDR3 contains 14 residues. The junction had 8 bases not matched to a gene; V was cut back by 5 bases and J by 4 bases. Looked up from germline, CDR1 is LNHDA and CDR2 is SQIVND (reference sequence). This chain's CDR3 is CASSPRQGFYEQYF. CDR3 DNA (partial): TGTGCCAGTAGTCCCCGACAGGGATTTTACGAG.

Turning to this clone: The read ends 3 residues before the CDR3 terminus; that terminus is restored from the germline J gene. V gene TRBV5-1 combines with J gene TRBJ2-3, with 8 nucleotides matching TRBD2. Germline V gene sequence: CDR1 SGHRS, CDR2 YFSETQ. The CDR3 contains 16 residues. The CDR3 sequence: CASSLGLADRQETQYF. The sequenced part of the CDR3 DNA is TGCGCCAGCAGCTTAGGACTAGCTGATAGACAAGAGACG.

As concerns this clone: The CDR3 end falls 3 residues outside the read, so it is completed with the germline J gene. J is TRBJ1-5 and V is TRBV13; D is unresolved. Germline values: CDR1 PRHDT, CDR2 FYEKMQ (reference sequence). CDR3 length equals 15 residues. The germline V and J ends were trimmed by 2 bases and 4 bases, with 12 bases remaining between them. CDR3 DNA, as far as it was read: TGTGCCAGCAGCTTAAGCCTGTCTACTAATCAGCCC. Translating it yields CASSLSLSTNQP. The full-length CDR3 reads as CASSLSLSTNQPQHF.

As regards this clone: The DNA ends 3 residues before the CDR3 does, and the rest of the CDR3 is filled in from the germline J gene. The chain is built from TRBV7-6 and TRBJ2-3; 10 nucleotides match TRBD2. With 2 bases clipped from V and 3 bases from J, the junction kept 5 bases outside the gene matches. There are 16 residues in the CDR3. CDR1 is SGHVS, CDR2 FNYEAQ, per germline. CDR3: CASSLQAGGRTDTQYF. Incomplete CDR3 DNA: TGTGCCAGCAGCTTACAAGCGGGGGGGCGGACAGATACG.

Of note for this clone: The read terminates 3 residues ahead of where the CDR3 ends, so the germline J gene completes it. The chain carries TRBV7-6 and TRBJ1-6; weak D call: TRBD1 (5 bases). V lost 2 bases and J lost 7, with 12 bases in between. Germline-derived CDR1 and CDR2 are SGHVS and FNYEAQ. The CDR3 is 15 amino acids. The CDR3 bases that were read are TGTGCCAGCAGCTTACGGGGGAGGCAAAATTCACCC. This translates into CASSLRGRQNSP. The CDR3 reads in full as CASSLRGRQNSPLHF.

Remarks on this clone: The CDR3 is cut off 3 residues early in the read; its end comes from the germline J gene. The J gene is TRBJ1-4, the V gene TRBV2, with D uncertain. This CDR3 contains 12 residues. Germline CDR1 is SNHLY and CDR2 is FYNNEI. The V end was cut by 3 bases, the J end by 10 bases, with 9 bases between. The CDR3 spells CASSDVRSKLFF. The part of the CDR3 DNA that was read is TGTGCCAGCAGTGACGTGAGGTCAAAA.

As concerns this clone: The CDR3 end is not reached by the read, which stops 3 residues before it; the germline J gene fills it in. The rearrangement joins TRBV10-3 to TRBJ1-2; D gene uncertain. Germline-derived CDR1 and CDR2 are ENHRY and SYGVKD. V was cut by 10 bases and J by 1 base, with 10 bases left in between. The CDR3 contains 12 residues. The CDR3 sequence is CASSDNNYGYTF. CDR3 bases read: TGTGCCAGCTCAGACAATAACTATGGC.